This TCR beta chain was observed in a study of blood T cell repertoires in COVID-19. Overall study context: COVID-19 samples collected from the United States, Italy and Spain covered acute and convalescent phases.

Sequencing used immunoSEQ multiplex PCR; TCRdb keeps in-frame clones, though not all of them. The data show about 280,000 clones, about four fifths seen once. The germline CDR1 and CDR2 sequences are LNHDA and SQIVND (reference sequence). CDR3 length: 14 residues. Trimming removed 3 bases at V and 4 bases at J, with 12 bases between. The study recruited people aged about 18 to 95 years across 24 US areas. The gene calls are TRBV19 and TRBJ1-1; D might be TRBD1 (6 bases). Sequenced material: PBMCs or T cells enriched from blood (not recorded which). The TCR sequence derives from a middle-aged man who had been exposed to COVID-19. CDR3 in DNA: TGTGCCAGTAGTATGTTGGGGGCCCGCACTGAAGCTTTCTTT. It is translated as CASSMLGARTEAFF.